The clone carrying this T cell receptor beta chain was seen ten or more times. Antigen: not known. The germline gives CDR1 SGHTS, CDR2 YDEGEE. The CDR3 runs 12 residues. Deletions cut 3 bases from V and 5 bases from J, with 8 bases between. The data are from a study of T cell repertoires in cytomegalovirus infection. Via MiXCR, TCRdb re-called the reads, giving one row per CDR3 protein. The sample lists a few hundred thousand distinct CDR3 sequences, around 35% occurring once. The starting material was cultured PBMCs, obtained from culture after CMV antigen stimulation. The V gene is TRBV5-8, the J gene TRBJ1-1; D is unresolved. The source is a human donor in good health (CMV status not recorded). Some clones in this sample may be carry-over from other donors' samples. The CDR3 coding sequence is TGTGCCAGCAGCTCCTTTCGTACTGAAGCTTTCTTT. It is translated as CASSSFRTEAFF.